Sequencing of this T cell receptor (beta chain) was carried out in a study of cytomegalovirus exposure and HLA in healthy donors. The junction had 11 bases not matched to a gene; V was cut back by 4 bases and J by 8 bases. CDR1 and CDR2 from the germline V gene are SGHRS and YFSETQ. This CDR3 has 15 residues. The PCR employed 60 Vbeta primers together with 13 Jbeta primers. Profiled with immunoSEQ multiplex PCR; TCRdb holds only in-frame clones, not every one. The table includes 140,000 to 150,000 clones, approximately 78% detected once. The sample taken for sequencing was PBMCs. The receptor's source is a man between 40 and 49 years old in good health and CMV-seropositive. The V gene is TRBV5-1, the J gene TRBJ1-4; TRBD1 aligns across 7 bases. CDR3 in DNA: TGCGCCAGCAGCCAGGGACAGATATATCGAGAAAAACTGTTTTTT. This codes for CASSQGQIYREKLFF.